A single sample gave rise to the 23 T cell receptor beta chains below, sequenced in a study of shared clonotypes between healthy human individuals. Here immunoSEQ multiplex PCR was the method, and the copy in TCRdb shows in-frame clones only, minus some. The sample lists around 180,000 clones, approximately 92% occurring once. Sequencing used naive CD4+ T cells sorted from blood. Documented subset: CD45RA+ positively selected. The receptor source for this set is a woman aged 30 to 39 in good health.

The rearrangement uses TRBV6-5 and TRBJ1-5; maybe TRBD1 (6 bases). Trimming shortened V by 5 bases and J by 7 bases, and 18 bases separated the two germline ends. The CDR3 totals 15 residues. CDR1 MNHEY and CDR2 SVGAGI come from the germline V gene. The CDR3 protein is CASSRLGGAGQPQHF. CDR3 nucleotide sequence: TGTGCCAGCAGTCGACTGGGGGGCGCGGGCCAGCCCCAGCATTTT.

The CDR3 is CASSLDTNYEQYF. CDR3 in DNA: TGTGCCAGCAGTTTGGACACAAACTACGAGCAGTACTTC. The rearrangement joins TRBV2 to TRBJ2-7; possible D gene TRBD1, 5 bases. Trimming removed 5 bases from V and 3 bases from J, with 11 bases in between. Germline V gene lookup returns CDR1 SNHLY and CDR2 FYNNEI. This CDR3 is 13 amino acids long.

The genes are TRBV28 and TRBJ1-5; D unclear. The germline V gene encodes CDR1 MDHEN and CDR2 SYDVKM. V was clipped by 5 bases and J by 0 bases, with 8 bases between them. The CDR3 is 14 residues long. The CDR3 protein is CASSESYSNQPQHF. CDR3 DNA: TGTGCCAGCAGTGAGAGTTATAGCAATCAGCCCCAGCATTTT.

The chain joins TRBV5-1 to TRBJ1-4; D is possibly TRBD1 (5 bases). Germline CDR1 and CDR2: SGHRS and YFSETQ. The V and J ends lost 5 bases and 5 bases respectively, with 10 bases between them. The CDR3 is 13 residues long. CDR3 region: CASRSQENEKLFF. CDR3 nucleotide sequence: TGCGCCAGCAGGTCACAGGAGAATGAAAAACTGTTTTTT.

The CDR3 DNA follows: TGCGCCTCCAGGGGCGAGGGTTTGTATCAGCCCCAGCATTTT. Its translation: CASRGEGLYQPQHF. This chain uses TRBV4-1 with TRBJ1-5, with D possibly matching TRBD1 (6 bases). V lost 11 bases, J lost 5 bases, and 19 bases lay in between. Germline lookup yields CDR1 MGHRA and CDR2 YSYEKL. The CDR3 covers 14 residues.

The chain recombines TRBV5-1 with TRBJ2-2; no clear D gene. The V and J ends lost 2 bases and 3 bases respectively, with 5 bases between them. CDR1 is SGHRS, CDR2 YFSETQ, per germline. The CDR3 runs 13 residues. The CDR3 DNA is TGCGCCAGCAGCTTTCAAGACACCGGGGAGCTGTTTTTT. This sequence encodes CASSFQDTGELFF. Full variable domain (rest looked up from reference TRBV5-1 and TRBJ2-2): KAGVTQTPRYLIKTRGQQVTLSCSPISGHRSVSWYQQTPGQGLQFLFEYFSETQRNKGNFPGRFSGRQFSNSRSEMNVSTLELGDSALYLCASSFQDTGELFFGEGSRLTVL.

This clone was found once. Other nucleotide sequences in the sample specify the same CDR3. This chain uses TRBV28 with TRBJ2-7; no reliable D call. This CDR3 is 11 amino acids long. V was clipped by 2 bases and J by 3 bases, with 2 bases between them. In germline, CDR1 is MDHEN, CDR2 SYDVKM. This CDR3 is CASSLHYEQYF. The CDR3 coding sequence is TGTGCCAGCAGTTTACACTACGAGCAGTACTTC.

The genes are TRBV5-6 and TRBJ2-1; 7 positions agree with TRBD2. The CDR3 loop spans 13 amino acids. The germline V gene encodes CDR1 SGHDT and CDR2 YYEEEE. Unmatched junction bases numbered 6, after V lost 6 bases and J lost 6 bases. CDR3: CASILRGGNEQFF. CDR3 DNA: TGTGCCAGCATCCTCCGCGGGGGCAATGAGCAGTTCTTC.

The V and J genes are TRBV27 and TRBJ1-5, with 7 bases that match TRBD1. The CDR3 is 14 residues long. Trimming removed 6 bases from V and 4 bases from J; junction bases left unmatched: 6. Germline V gene data show CDR1 as MNHEY and CDR2 as SMNVEV (reference sequence). CDR3 DNA: TGTGCCAGCAGCAGGACAGGCTCTAATCAGCCCCAGCATTTT. Translated: CASSRTGSNQPQHF.

The rearrangement joins TRBV20-1 to TRBJ2-7; unclear D gene. The CDR3 contains 11 residues. Deletions cut 4 bases from V and 4 bases from J, with 8 bases between. Germline V CDR1 and CDR2: DFQATT, SNEGSKA (reference sequence). CDR3 region: CSATVGYEQYF. CDR3 sequence (DNA): TGCAGTGCTACGGTCGGGTACGAGCAGTACTTC.

The V and J genes are TRBV18 and TRBJ1-5; D gene ambiguous. Trimming took off 2 bases at V and 6 bases at J, with 35 bases between the two ends. Germline V lookup: CDR1 KGHSH, CDR2 LQKENI. The CDR3 is 22 residues long. The CDR3 DNA sequence: TGTGCCAGCTCACCATACCAACTCTCTTTCCTTGGTAGCCCGAACAAAGGTCAGCCCCAGCATTTT. Protein sequence: CASSPYQLSFLGSPNKGQPQHF.

This chain joins TRBV28 and TRBJ2-7; possibly TRBD1 for D (5 bases). The CDR3 has 14 amino acids. V was clipped by 6 bases and J by 2 bases, with 14 bases between them. CDR1 MDHEN and CDR2 SYDVKM come from the germline V gene. CDR3: CASSVQDSTYEQYF. DNA of the CDR3: TGTGCCAGCAGCGTACAAGACAGCACCTACGAGCAGTACTTC.

The rearrangement joins TRBV18 to TRBJ2-7, with TRBD2 matching 9 bases. Germline lookup yields CDR1 KGHSH and CDR2 LQKENI. There are 16 residues in the CDR3. The junction had 11 bases not matched to a gene; V was cut back by 5 bases and J by 3 bases. This CDR3 reads CASSSVTSGAVYEQYF. The CDR3 region has the DNA TGTGCCAGCTCATCCGTGACTAGCGGAGCTGTCTACGAGCAGTACTTC.

The chain links TRBV28 to TRBJ2-2; possible D gene TRBD2, 6 bases. The CDR3 spans 17 residues. V was cut by 1 base and J by 4 bases, with 16 bases left in between. Germline V gives CDR1 MDHEN, CDR2 SYDVKM. CDR3: CASSLFLGPGGTGELFF. Here the CDR3 DNA reads TGTGCCAGCAGTTTATTCTTAGGGCCCGGGGGCACCGGGGAGCTGTTTTTT.

V usage is TRBV18 and J usage is TRBJ2-1, with D hard to call. Trimming took off 2 bases at V and 5 bases at J, with 10 bases between the two ends. The V gene's germline CDR1 is KGHSH and CDR2 LQKENI. The CDR3 runs to 14 residues. The CDR3 nucleotides read TGTGCCAGCTCACCAGAGAACGGTAACAATGAGCAGTTCTTC. It translates to CASSPENGNNEQFF.

In its sample, this clone was seen once. This chain uses TRBV5-1 with TRBJ1-3, with D possibly being TRBD1 (6 bases). CDR3 length equals 16 residues. CDR1 SGHRS and CDR2 YFSETQ come from the germline V gene. Deletions cut 4 bases from V and 0 bases from J, with 14 bases between. The CDR3 sequence: CASSRGDELSGNTIYF. DNA of the CDR3: TGCGCCAGCAGCAGGGGGGACGAACTCTCTGGAAACACCATATATTTT.

The V gene is TRBV7-6, the J gene TRBJ2-7; D might be TRBD2 (5 bases). This CDR3 is 18 amino acids long. Germline CDR1 SGHVS, CDR2 FNYEAQ. V gave up 3 bases and J gave up 2 bases, with 23 bases separating them. The CDR3 nucleotides are TGTGCCAGCAGCTTTCCGATGGTTATGAGGGTAGAAACCTACGAGCAGTACTTC. This translates into CASSFPMVMRVETYEQYF.

The DNA for the CDR3 is TGCGCCAGCAGCCAGGGGTTAGCCCTGGATGGCTACACCTTC. It yields the protein CASSQGLALDGYTF. The chain employs TRBV5-1 and TRBJ1-2, with TRBD1 as a possible D gene (6 bases). Germline V CDR1 and CDR2: SGHRS, YFSETQ. The CDR3 sequence is 14 residues long. Trimming shortened V by 4 bases and J by 6 bases, and 16 bases separated the two germline ends.

The rearrangement uses TRBV11-2 and TRBJ2-5, with 7 positions matching TRBD2. Per germline, CDR1 SGHAT and CDR2 FQNNGV. The CDR3 runs 14 residues. J was trimmed by 3 bases and V by 3 bases; bases with no gene match: 4. CDR3 nucleotide sequence: TGTGCCAGCAGCTTCCTAGCGGATAAAGAGACCCAGTACTTC. Translated: CASSFLADKETQYF.

This chain uses TRBV28 with TRBJ2-7, with a weak D call TRBD1 (5 bases). Deletions cut 4 bases from V and 2 bases from J, with 9 bases between. Germline V gene data show CDR1 as MDHEN and CDR2 as SYDVKM. This CDR3 comprises 13 residues. The CDR3 region has the DNA TGTGCCAGCAGTTGGACATGGACCTACGAGCAGTACTTC. Amino acids: CASSWTWTYEQYF. The full variable domain, in which reference TRBV28 and TRBJ2-7 provide the parts outside the CDR3, is DVKVTQSSRYLVKRTGEKVFLECVQDMDHENMFWYRQDPGLGLRLIYFSYDVKMKEKGDIPEGYSVSREKKERFSLILESASTNQTSMYLCASSWTWTYEQYFGPGTRLTVT.

The rearrangement uses TRBV20-1 and TRBJ1-2; D not resolved. This CDR3 contains 11 residues. From germline, CDR1 is DFQATT and CDR2 SNEGSKA (reference sequence). The V end was cut by 6 bases, the J end by 5 bases, with 10 bases between. The DNA of the CDR3 is TGCAGTGCCCGAGACGGATATGGCTACACCTTC. Amino acids: CSARDGYGYTF.

The genes are TRBV19 and TRBJ2-7; 10 positions match TRBD1. Germline lookup yields CDR1 LNHDA and CDR2 SQIVND (reference sequence). The CDR3 has 15 amino acids. V trimming: 5 bases; J trimming: 3 bases; junction bases outside the gene matches: 7. The CDR3 here is CASSSGTGVFYEQYF. CDR3 coding DNA: TGTGCCAGTAGTTCCGGGACAGGGGTCTTCTACGAGCAGTACTTC.

The chain employs TRBV27 and TRBJ2-7, with TRBD1 as a possible D gene (6 bases). V shed 5 bases and J shed 6 bases, with 23 bases lying between them. The CDR3 spans 16 residues. Germline V lookup: CDR1 MNHEY, CDR2 SMNVEV (reference sequence). The CDR3 here is CASSPNHRDFYVEQYF. The CDR3 nucleotides read TGTGCCAGCAGTCCGAACCACAGGGATTTTTACGTCGAGCAGTACTTC.